This TCR beta chain comes out of a study of cytomegalovirus exposure and HLA in healthy donors. The wider study: The approximately 120 validation repertoires used the same platform as the 500 to 700 first-cohort repertoires, a later analysis reported.

Data came from immunoSEQ multiplex PCR; TCRdb stores just in-frame clones and leaves some out. This table has approximately 170,000 clones, approximately 80% appearing once. The validation cohort, a group of 120 subjects, included the donors and was separate from the approximately 650-subject first cohort. The CDR3 extends over 15 amino acids. The V and J ends lost 1 base and 0 bases respectively, with 9 bases between them. Germline-derived CDR1 and CDR2 are LGHNA and YNFKEQ. The V gene is TRBV4-2, the J gene TRBJ1-1; D is perhaps TRBD1 (5 bases). Material for sequencing was PBMCs. The source of this sequence is a young man in good health and CMV-seropositive. This chain's CDR3 is CASSQGSGMNTEAFF. CDR3 coding DNA: TGTGCCAGCAGCCAAGGGTCAGGGATGAACACTGAAGCTTTCTTT.